This T cell receptor (beta chain) was captured by sequencing in a study of patients and donors after allogeneic stem cell transplantation. Germline V lookup: CDR1 SGHTA, CDR2 FQGTGA. Trimming pared 3 bases from V and 4 bases from J, leaving 20 bases between. This CDR3 comprises 17 residues. This clonotype has more than one count but fewer than ten. One entry per CDR3 protein, called by TCRdb with MiXCR from the RT-PCR reads. The sample lists about 960,000 distinct CDR3 sequences; roughly 18% were seen once. The chain is built from TRBV7-3 and TRBJ2-3, with D tentatively TRBD2 (6 bases). This TCR derives from a human donor who was either an allogeneic HSCT recipient or a stem cell or donor lymphocyte infusion donor (not recorded which). It is not recorded whose cells these are; they may come from a transplant donor. The sample comprised blood, either unsorted or a sorted T cell fraction (not recorded which). CDR3 protein: CASSFSRPGVPADTQYF. For the CDR3, the DNA is TGTGCCAGCAGCTTCAGTCGCCCGGGGGTCCCCGCAGATACGCAGTATTTT.